What follows is one T cell receptor (beta chain) and its context. The source of the sample is a study of siplizumab effects on memory and regulatory T cells. This table comes from immunoSEQ multiplex PCR, and its TCRdb copy is limited to in-frame clones, with some not included. The repertoire includes around 100,000 clones, 94% of them detected once, and 1% to 1.5% sits in the top ten. The V end lost 4 bases, the J end lost 2 bases, and 11 bases lay between the germline ends. The CDR3 consists of 14 residues. Germline V gene sequence: CDR1 MNHEY, CDR2 SVGAGI. The source material was non-Treg CD4+ T cells sorted from blood. This chain uses TRBV6-5 with TRBJ1-2; the D is unclear. The receptor was derived from a human donor in good health. CDR3 sequence reads: CASSFGRANYGYTF. CDR3 in DNA: TGTGCCAGCAGTTTTGGACGGGCGAACTATGGCTACACCTTC.